This TCR beta chain comes out of a study of T cells in Graves' hyperthyroidism and ophthalmopathy. This clonotype was picked up one time. The antigen is unknown. Study results and caveats: Researchers found most expanded thyroid clonotypes above 0.001 in blood as well.

Newly diagnosed hyperthyroidism, duration under 2 months, in patients aged 18 to 65. Amplified TCR beta CDR3 regions derived from RNA transcripts. The study used the HTBI primer set for a first-round RT-PCR of the TCR CDR3. TCRdb processed the multiplex PCR reads anew with MiXCR; each CDR3 protein has one entry. The sample shows about 540,000 distinct CDR3 sequences, more than 45% of them seen only once. Trimming removed 8 bases at V and 1 base at J, with 15 bases between. This CDR3 is built from 15 residues. Germline V gene data show CDR1 as SGHVS and CDR2 as FNYEAQ. The sequence came from a woman between 18 and 30 years old with Graves' hyperthyroidism. V gene TRBV7-6 combines with J gene TRBJ2-1; D not certain. The sample comprised peripheral blood or thyroid tissue (not recorded which). The CDR3 DNA reads as TGTGCCAGCCAGCTTAGCCGGGTATCCTACAATGAGCAGTTCTTC. Its protein product is CASQLSRVSYNEQFF.